This entry is about one TCR beta chain. Its antigen is unidentified. The sample is drawn from a study of cytomegalovirus exposure and HLA in healthy donors. Findings and limits, study-wide: The CMV antigen specificity of a few CMV-associated chains was confirmed through in vitro analysis.

Sequencing was performed with immunoSEQ multiplex PCR; in TCRdb, only in-frame clones are kept and a portion is missing. The sample holds about 160,000 clones, over 85% seen once. The source of this sequence is a man younger than 35 in good health and CMV-seropositive. Sequenced material: PBMCs.

The CDR3 sequence is CASRLVGLALTGELFF. CDR3 sequence (DNA): TGTGCCAGCAGGCTAGTGGGACTAGCCCTCACCGGGGAGCTGTTTTTT. The rearrangement links TRBV27 to TRBJ2-2, with TRBD2 identical over 9 bases. The CDR3 spans 16 residues. The germline V gene encodes CDR1 MNHEY and CDR2 SMNVEV (reference sequence). Trimming removed 6 bases from V and 4 bases from J; junction bases left unmatched: 9.